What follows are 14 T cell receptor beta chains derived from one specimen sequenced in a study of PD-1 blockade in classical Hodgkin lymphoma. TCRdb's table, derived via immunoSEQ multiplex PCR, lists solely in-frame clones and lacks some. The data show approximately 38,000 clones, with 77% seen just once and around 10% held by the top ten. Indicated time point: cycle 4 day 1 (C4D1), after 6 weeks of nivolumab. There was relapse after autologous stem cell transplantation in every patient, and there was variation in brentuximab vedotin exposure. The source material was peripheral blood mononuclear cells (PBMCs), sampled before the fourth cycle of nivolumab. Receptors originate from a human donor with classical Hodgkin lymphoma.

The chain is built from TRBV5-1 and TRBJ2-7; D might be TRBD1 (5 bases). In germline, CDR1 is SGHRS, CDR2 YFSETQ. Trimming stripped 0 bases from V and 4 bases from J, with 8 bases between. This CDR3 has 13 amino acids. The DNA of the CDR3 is TGCGCCAGCAGCTTGGAGGGGAATTACGAGCAGTACTTC. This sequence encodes CASSLEGNYEQYF.

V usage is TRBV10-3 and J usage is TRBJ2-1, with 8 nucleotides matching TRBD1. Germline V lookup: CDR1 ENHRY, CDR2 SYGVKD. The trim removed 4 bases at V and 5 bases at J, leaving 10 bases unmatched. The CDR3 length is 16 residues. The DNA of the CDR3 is TGTGCCATCAGTGCCTTTGACAGGGGTGTCAACAATGAGCAGTTCTTC. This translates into CAISAFDRGVNNEQFF.

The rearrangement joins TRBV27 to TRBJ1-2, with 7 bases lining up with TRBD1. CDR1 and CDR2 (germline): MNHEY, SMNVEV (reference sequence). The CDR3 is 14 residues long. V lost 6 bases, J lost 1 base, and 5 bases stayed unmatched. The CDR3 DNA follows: TGTGCCAGCAGATCGACAGGGAATAACTATGGCTACACCTTC. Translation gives CASRSTGNNYGYTF.

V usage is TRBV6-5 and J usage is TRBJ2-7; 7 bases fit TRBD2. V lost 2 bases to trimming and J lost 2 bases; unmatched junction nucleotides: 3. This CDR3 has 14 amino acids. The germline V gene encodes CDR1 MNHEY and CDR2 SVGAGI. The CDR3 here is CASSYGEGTYEQYF. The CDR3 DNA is TGTGCCAGCAGTTACGGGGAGGGGACCTACGAGCAGTACTTC.

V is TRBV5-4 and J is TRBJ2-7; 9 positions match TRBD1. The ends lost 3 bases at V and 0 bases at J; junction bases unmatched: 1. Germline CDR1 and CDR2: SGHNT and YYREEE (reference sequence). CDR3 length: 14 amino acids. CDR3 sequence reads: CASSWGQGSYEQYF. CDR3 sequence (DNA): TGTGCCAGCAGCTGGGGACAGGGCTCCTACGAGCAGTACTTC. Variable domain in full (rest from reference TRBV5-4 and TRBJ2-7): ETGVTQSPTHLIKTRGQQVTLRCSSQSGHNTVSWYQQALGQGPQFIFQYYREEENGRGNFPPRFSGLQFPNYSSELNVNALELDDSALYLCASSWGQGSYEQYFGPGTRLTVT.

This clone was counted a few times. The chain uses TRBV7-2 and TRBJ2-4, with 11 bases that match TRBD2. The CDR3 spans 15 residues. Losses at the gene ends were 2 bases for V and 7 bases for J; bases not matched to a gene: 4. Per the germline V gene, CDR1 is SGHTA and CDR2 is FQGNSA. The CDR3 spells CASSLLRTSGNIQYF. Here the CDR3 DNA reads TGTGCCAGCAGCTTACTCCGGACTAGCGGGAACATTCAGTACTTC.

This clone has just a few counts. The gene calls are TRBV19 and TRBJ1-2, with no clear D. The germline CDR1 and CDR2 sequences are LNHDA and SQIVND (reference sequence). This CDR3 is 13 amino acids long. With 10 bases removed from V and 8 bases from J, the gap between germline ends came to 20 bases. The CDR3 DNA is TGTGCCACCTCCGGTATGCGGGATTTCGGCTACACCTTC. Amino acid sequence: CATSGMRDFGYTF.

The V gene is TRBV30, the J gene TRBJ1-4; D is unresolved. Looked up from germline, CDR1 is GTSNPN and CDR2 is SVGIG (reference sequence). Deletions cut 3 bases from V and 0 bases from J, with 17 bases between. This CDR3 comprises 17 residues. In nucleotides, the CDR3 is TGTGCCTGGAGAGTAGGGCAGACTTGGGCAACTAATGAAAAACTGTTTTTT. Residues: CAWRVGQTWATNEKLFF. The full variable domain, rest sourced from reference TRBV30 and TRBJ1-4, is SQTIHQWPATLVQPVGSPLSLECTVEGTSNPNLYWYRQAAGRGLQLLFYSVGIGQISSEVPQNLSASRPQDRQFILSSKKLLLSDSGFYLCAWRVGQTWATNEKLFFGSGTQLSVL.

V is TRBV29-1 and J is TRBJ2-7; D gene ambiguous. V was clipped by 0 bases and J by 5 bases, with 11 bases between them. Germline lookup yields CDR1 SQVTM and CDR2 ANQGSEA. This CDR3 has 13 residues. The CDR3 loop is CSVEDIRSHEQYF. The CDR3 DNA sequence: TGCAGCGTTGAAGACATCCGAAGCCACGAGCAGTACTTC.

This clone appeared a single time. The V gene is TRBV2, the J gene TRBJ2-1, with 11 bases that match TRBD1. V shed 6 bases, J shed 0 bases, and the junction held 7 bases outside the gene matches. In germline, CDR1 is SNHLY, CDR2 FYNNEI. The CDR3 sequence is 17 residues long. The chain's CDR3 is CASRAGTGGSSYNEQFF. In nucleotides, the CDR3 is TGTGCCAGCAGGGCCGGGACAGGGGGTAGCTCCTACAATGAGCAGTTCTTC. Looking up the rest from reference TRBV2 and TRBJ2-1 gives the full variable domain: EPEVTQTPSHQVTQMGQEVILRCVPISNHLYFYWYRQILGQKVEFLVSFYNNEISEKSEIFDDQFSVERPDGSNFTLKIRSTKLEDSAMYFCASRAGTGGSSYNEQFFGPGTRLTVL.

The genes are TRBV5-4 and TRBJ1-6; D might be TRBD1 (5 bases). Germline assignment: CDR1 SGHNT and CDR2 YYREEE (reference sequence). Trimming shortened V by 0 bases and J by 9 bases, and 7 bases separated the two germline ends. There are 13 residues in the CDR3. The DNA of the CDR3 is TGTGCCAGCAGCTTGGGGGGACCTTCACCCCTCCACTTT. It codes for CASSLGGPSPLHF.

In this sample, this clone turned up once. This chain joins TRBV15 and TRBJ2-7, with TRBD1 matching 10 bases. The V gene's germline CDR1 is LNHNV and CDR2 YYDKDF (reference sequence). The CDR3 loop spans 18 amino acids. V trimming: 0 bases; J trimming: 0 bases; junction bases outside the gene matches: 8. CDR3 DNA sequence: TGTGCCACCAGCAGAGACATAGGACAGGGGGTGAGCTCCTACGAGCAGTACTTC. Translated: CATSRDIGQGVSSYEQYF.

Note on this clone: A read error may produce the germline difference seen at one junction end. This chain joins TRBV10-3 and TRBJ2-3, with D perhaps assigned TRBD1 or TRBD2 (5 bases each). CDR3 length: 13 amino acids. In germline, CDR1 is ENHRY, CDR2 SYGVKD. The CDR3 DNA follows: TGTGCCATCAATGAGGGGCATGAAGATACGCAGTATTTT. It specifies CAINEGHEDTQYF.

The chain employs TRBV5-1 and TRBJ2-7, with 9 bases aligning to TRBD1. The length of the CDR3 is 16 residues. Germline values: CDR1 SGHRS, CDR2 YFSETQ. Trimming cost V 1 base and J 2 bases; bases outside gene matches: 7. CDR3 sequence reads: CASSLFWTGVPYEQYF. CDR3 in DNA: TGCGCCAGCAGCTTGTTTTGGACAGGGGTCCCCTACGAGCAGTACTTC.